Presented here are 2 T cell receptor beta chains from one specimen sequenced in a study of T cells after posttransplantation cyclophosphamide. TCRdb's table, derived via immunoSEQ multiplex PCR, lists solely in-frame clones and lacks some. Of about 21,000 clones listed, 80% to 90% are singletons. Controls had myeloablative marrow grafts with methotrexate and calcineurin inhibitor, sampled at 1 year. The sequencing used PBMCs, collected around 53 weeks after allogeneic stem cell transplant with calcineurin inhibitor and methotrexate. These receptors all come from a female patient aged 25-39 years who received an allogeneic stem cell transplant from an unrelated donor, was CMV-positive, and had acute and chronic GVHD. Some T cells may have originated in the graft donor.

The chain has TRBV5-1 and TRBJ1-2; D gene uncertain. CDR1 and CDR2 from the germline V gene are SGHRS and YFSETQ. The CDR3 runs 13 residues. Trimming removed 0 bases at V and 7 bases at J, with 10 bases between. CDR3 residues: CASSLGTGGGYTF. The CDR3 nucleotides read TGCGCCAGCAGCTTGGGTACGGGAGGTGGCTACACCTTC.

The chain carries TRBV5-4 and TRBJ2-7; possibly TRBD2 for D (6 bases). The CDR3 spans 14 residues. V lost 0 bases and J 3 bases, leaving 10 bases between the germline ends. Germline V lookup: CDR1 SGHNT, CDR2 YYREEE (reference sequence). Written as DNA, the CDR3 is TGTGCCAGCAGCTTGGGATCGGGAGACTACGAGCAGTACTTC. Its translation is CASSLGSGDYEQYF.